Each of the 17 T cell receptor beta chains below was sequenced from the same sample in a study of shared clonotypes between healthy human individuals. TCRdb's table, derived via immunoSEQ multiplex PCR, lists solely in-frame clones and lacks some. The repertoire holds over 850,000 clones, 75% to 85% seen once, with roughly 0.57% in the top ten. The sample consisted of memory CD4+ T cells from PBMCs. Subset given: CD45RA-negative fraction. All receptors come from a man between 18 and 35 years old in good health. Some clones in this sample may be carry-over from other donors' samples.

Remarks on this clone: Other DNA sequences in the sample encode the same CDR3. This chain's CDR3 is CASSLEGEETQYF. The CDR3 region has the DNA TGCGCCAGCAGCTTGGAAGGGGAAGAGACCCAGTACTTC. The rearrangement joins TRBV5-1 to TRBJ2-5, with a possible D match to TRBD1 (5 bases). V was shortened by 0 bases and J by 3 bases, with 6 bases between the two germline ends. The CDR3 has 13 amino acids. Germline V gives CDR1 SGHRS, CDR2 YFSETQ.

The CDR3 DNA is TGTGCCAGCAGTGACGGACTAGCGGGAGACAGCACAGATACGCAGTATTTT. As protein: CASSDGLAGDSTDTQYF. The chain is built from TRBV25-1 and TRBJ2-3; 13 positions agree with TRBD2. Germline CDR1 is MGHDK and CDR2 is SYGVNS. This CDR3 region has 17 residues. J gave up 0 bases and V 3 bases, and 3 bases lay outside the gene matches. Full variable domain (missing parts from reference TRBV25-1 and TRBJ2-3): EADIYQTPRYLVIGTGKKITLECSQTMGHDKMYWYQQDPGMELHLIHYSYGVNSTEKGDLSSESTVSRIRTEHFPLTLESARPSHTSQYLCASSDGLAGDSTDTQYFGPGTRLTVL.

The gene calls are TRBV4-2 and TRBJ2-1, with D unresolved. Trimming removed 4 bases from V and 2 bases from J, with 12 bases in between. This CDR3 has 15 amino acids. From germline, CDR1 is LGHNA and CDR2 YNFKEQ. CDR3 nucleotides: TGTGCCAGCAGCCCAAGTGAGGAGACCTACAATGAGCAGTTCTTC. Translating it yields CASSPSEETYNEQFF.

As DNA, the CDR3 is TGTGCCAGCAGCACCACAATTGAGCAGTTCTTC. It codes for CASSTTIEQFF. The rearrangement links TRBV6-5 to TRBJ2-1; no firm D call. Germline V gives CDR1 MNHEY, CDR2 SVGAGI. This CDR3 has 11 residues. The V end lost 6 bases, the J end lost 9 bases, and 9 bases lay between the germline ends.

The V call is TRBV7-7, the J call TRBJ2-5, with 10 nucleotides matching TRBD1. With 3 bases clipped from V and 3 bases from J, the junction kept 7 bases outside the gene matches. The CDR3 extends over 16 amino acids. The germline gives CDR1 SSHAT, CDR2 FNYEAQ (reference sequence). The CDR3 DNA reads as TGTGCCAGCAGCTTCCAATCCGGGACAGGGGAAGAGACCCAGTACTTC. Its translation: CASSFQSGTGEETQYF.

The chain carries TRBV6-9 and TRBJ2-3; D perhaps matches TRBD2 (6 bases). Trimming removed 10 bases from V and 4 bases from J, with 15 bases in between. The germline V gene has CDR1 MNHGY and CDR2 SVAAGI. The CDR3 contains 13 residues. The CDR3 DNA sequence: TGTGCCAACCTGAGCGGGTCCTCAGATACGCAGTATTTT. Its protein product is CANLSGSSDTQYF.

The chain uses TRBV19 and TRBJ2-2, with 7 bases that match TRBD1. The junction had 10 bases not matched to a gene; V was cut back by 7 bases and J by 2 bases. CDR3 length: 16 amino acids. The germline V gene has CDR1 LNHDA and CDR2 SQIVND (reference sequence). CDR3 residues: CASNSRTGVNTGELFF. CDR3 bases: TGTGCCAGTAACTCTAGGACAGGAGTAAACACCGGGGAGCTGTTTTTT.

The chain carries TRBV7-3 and TRBJ2-5; TRBD2 aligns across 11 bases. The CDR3 length is 18 residues. V lost 2 bases to trimming and J lost 3 bases; unmatched junction nucleotides: 11. Per germline, CDR1 SGHTA and CDR2 FQGTGA. This chain's CDR3 is CASSLGGGRLAGKETQYF. CDR3 DNA: TGTGCCAGCAGCTTAGGGGGCGGCAGACTAGCGGGAAAAGAGACCCAGTACTTC.

Notes on this clone: With a much larger clone just one base away, this may be a read error. The chain couples TRBV5-4 to TRBJ2-3; 10 bases map to TRBD2. Per germline, CDR1 SGHNT and CDR2 YYREEE (reference sequence). Trimming at V came to 3 bases and at J to 0 bases, leaving 1 base not matched to a gene. This CDR3 spans 15 amino acids. CDR3 nucleotide sequence: TGTGCCAGCAGCTCGACTAGCGGGAGCACAGATACGCAGTATTTT. Its protein product is CASSSTSGSTDTQYF. The full variable domain, rest sourced from reference TRBV5-4 and TRBJ2-3, is ETGVTQSPTHLIKTRGQQVTLRCSSQSGHNTVSWYQQALGQGPQFIFQYYREEENGRGNFPPRFSGLQFPNYSSELNVNALELDDSALYLCASSSTSGSTDTQYFGPGTRLTVL.

The chain carries TRBV27 and TRBJ2-6, with D possibly being TRBD2 (7 bases). CDR1 and CDR2 (germline): MNHEY, SMNVEV (reference sequence). V was clipped by 7 bases and J by 0 bases, with 13 bases between them. CDR3 length: 16 residues. The CDR3 is CASTRGGGSGANVLTF. For the CDR3, the DNA is TGTGCCAGCACGAGGGGGGGAGGCTCTGGGGCCAACGTCCTGACTTTC.

The chain recombines TRBV7-9 with TRBJ2-7; D possibly corresponds to TRBD2 (6 bases). Trimming removed 3 bases at V and 5 bases at J, with 14 bases between. The CDR3 contains 14 residues. Germline V gene data show CDR1 as SEHNR and CDR2 as FQNEAQ (reference sequence). The CDR3 bases are TGTGCCAGCAGCTTGGACGGGAGTTCCCACGAGCAGTACTTC. Translation: CASSLDGSSHEQYF. The full variable domain, completed using reference TRBV7-9 and TRBJ2-7, is DTGVSQNPRHKITKRGQNVTFRCDPISEHNRLYWYRQTLGQGPEFLTYFQNEAQLEKSRLLSDRFSAERPKGSFSTLEIQRTEQGDSAMYLCASSLDGSSHEQYFGPGTRLTVT.

The chain has TRBV18 and TRBJ1-3; maybe TRBD1 (5 bases). The V gene's germline CDR1 is KGHSH and CDR2 LQKENI. This CDR3 region has 16 residues. V lost 4 bases and J 4 bases, leaving 17 bases between the germline ends. The CDR3 region is CASSRGANKGGNTIYF. CDR3 coding DNA: TGTGCCAGCTCACGAGGGGCTAACAAGGGAGGAAACACCATATATTTT.

This chain joins TRBV15 and TRBJ1-1; possible D gene TRBD1, 5 bases. The CDR3 totals 15 residues. V lost 0 bases, J lost 1 base, and 9 bases lay in between. Germline CDR1 is LNHNV and CDR2 is YYDKDF (reference sequence). In DNA form, the CDR3 reads TGTGCCACCAGCAGAGAGGACATTTCGAACACTGAAGCTTTCTTT. It encodes CATSREDISNTEAFF.

The chain joins TRBV7-8 to TRBJ2-7; unclear D gene. Deletions cut 0 bases from V and 3 bases from J, with 9 bases between. The CDR3 sequence is 14 residues long. The germline V gene has CDR1 SGHVS and CDR2 FQNEAQ. In nucleotides, the CDR3 is TGTGCCAGCAGCTTAGCGGGATTGAGCTACGAGCAGTACTTC. Translation: CASSLAGLSYEQYF. The whole variable domain, filled in from reference TRBV7-8 and TRBJ2-7, reads GAGVSQSPRYKVAKRGQDVALRCDPISGHVSLFWYQQALGQGPEFLTYFQNEAQLDKSGLPSDRFFAERPEGSVSTLKIQRTQQEDSAVYLCASSLAGLSYEQYFGPGTRLTVT.

This chain joins TRBV5-6 and TRBJ2-1; no clear D gene. Looked up from germline, CDR1 is SGHDT and CDR2 is YYEEEE. The CDR3 runs to 14 residues. Trimming cost V 1 base and J 2 bases, with 7 bases left between them. The CDR3, as DNA: TGTGCCAGCAGCTTGCGAGTGACCTACAATGAGCAGTTCTTC. Translation: CASSLRVTYNEQFF.

The rearrangement joins TRBV18 to TRBJ2-5; maybe TRBD1 (6 bases). Germline V lookup: CDR1 KGHSH, CDR2 LQKENI. V was pared by 5 bases and J by 5 bases, with 15 bases between. The CDR3 has 14 residues. The CDR3 nucleotides read TGTGCCAGCTCAGAACAACAGGGAACGGAGACCCAGTACTTC. It is translated as CASSEQQGTETQYF. The full variable domain, with the rest looked up from reference TRBV18 and TRBJ2-5, is NAGVMQNPRHLVRRRGQEARLRCSPMKGHSHVYWYRQLPEEGLKFMVYLQKENIIDESGMPKERFSAEFPKEGPSILRIQQVVRGDSAAYFCASSEQQGTETQYFGPGTRLLVL.

V usage is TRBV28 and J usage is TRBJ2-3; D perhaps matches TRBD2 (6 bases). Germline assignment: CDR1 MDHEN and CDR2 SYDVKM. The V end was cut by 3 bases, the J end by 2 bases, with 9 bases between. This CDR3 spans 14 amino acids. The CDR3: CASSLAGFTDTQYF. Here the CDR3 DNA reads TGTGCCAGCAGTTTGGCGGGATTCACAGATACGCAGTATTTT.